This T cell receptor (beta chain) was sequenced during a study of cytomegalovirus exposure and HLA in healthy donors. With 60 Vbeta and 13 Jbeta primers, the PCR was carried out. Using immunoSEQ multiplex PCR, the repertoire was profiled, and TCRdb retains in-frame clones only, with some absent. There are 200,000 to 250,000 clones in the sample; approximately 84% occur only once, and approximately 0.5% lies in the top ten. To note about this clone: Antigen specificity is unknown.

Broader study findings: Despite most TCR sequences being rare, some public TCRs occurred in many donors.

V was cut by 8 bases and J by 1 base, with 14 bases left in between. The CDR3 is 14 amino acids. Germline V CDR1 and CDR2: SGHVS, FNYEAQ. The chain couples TRBV7-6 to TRBJ1-1; weak D call: TRBD1 (6 bases). Source material: PBMCs. The source of this sequence is a woman aged 40 to 50 in good health and CMV-seronegative. The CDR3 loop reads CASHNRVTNTEAFF. The CDR3 nucleotides are TGTGCCAGCCACAACAGGGTGACGAACACTGAAGCTTTCTTT.